The clone carrying this TCR beta chain was seen only once. Enrolment of Seattle patients took place during active infection, and they were followed longitudinally. Authors' processing steps: Using reference gene primer amplification, nucleated cell counts were estimated. TCRdb's copy holds only in-frame clones and misses some; the assay was immunoSEQ multiplex PCR. D and trimming come from the DNA, and the V and J calls and clone size come from that table. In the table there are approximately 480,000 clones, roughly 89% of which are singletons. The sample originates from a study of blood T cell repertoires in COVID-19. At the level of the study: Samples taken during acute and convalescent COVID-19 were collected in the United States, Italy and Spain.

The germline CDR1 and CDR2 sequences are MNHEY and SVGAGI. V was clipped by 5 bases and J by 6 bases; unmatched bases: 3. CDR3 length equals 13 residues. The sample comprised peripheral blood. This TCR came from a man between 18 and 29 years old with COVID-19, enrolled during active disease. The chain uses TRBV6-5 and TRBJ2-7; TRBD1 matches at 11 bases. The CDR3 DNA sequence: TGTGCCAGCAGTCCCGGGACAGGGGGCGAGCAGTACTTC. This sequence encodes CASSPGTGGEQYF.